This TCR beta chain was captured in a study of cytomegalovirus exposure and HLA in healthy donors. Study summary: An early data release held tens of millions of unique TCRs from HLA-typed donors. Whole-study results and caveats: Across HLA loci, a later analysis found differing TCR association rates, with DRB1 most and HLA-C fewest. An analysis was carried out at a later point. It showed that HLA-associated TCR beta chains were more clonally expanded than equally common non-associated chains.

Though probably carrying unrecorded immune exposures, donors were nominally healthy at sampling. Concerning this clone: Its antigen is currently unknown.

Both 60 Vbeta primers and 13 Jbeta primers went into the PCR. Some clones are missing from TCRdb's copy, which holds only in-frame ones; the method was immunoSEQ multiplex PCR. The sample has more than 90,000 clones; around 76% are singletons. The germline V gene encodes CDR1 MGHRA and CDR2 YSYEKL. The CDR3 extends over 15 amino acids. Between the trimmed V and J ends, which lost 2 bases and 1 base, there was a span of 11 bases. The rearrangement links TRBV4-1 to TRBJ1-2; D may be TRBD1 (5 bases). Sequenced input: PBMCs. This clonotype was sampled from a man in his forties in good health and CMV-seropositive. This CDR3 reads CASSQTGSDNYGYTF. In DNA form, the CDR3 reads TGCGCCAGCAGCCAAACAGGCTCCGATAACTATGGCTACACCTTC.